This T cell receptor beta chain comes out of a study of cytomegalovirus exposure and HLA in healthy donors. There are a few counts of this clone. What it recognizes is unknown. Study-wide points: Accounts indicate the classifier identified cytomegalovirus status with strong specificity and sensitivity.

With 60 Vbeta and 13 Jbeta primers, the PCR was carried out. Here immunoSEQ multiplex PCR was the method, and the copy in TCRdb shows in-frame clones only, minus some. The sample has nearly 95,000 clones, roughly 8.2% seen once; the top ten hold about 2%. The ends lost 4 bases at V and 7 bases at J; junction bases unmatched: 9. The germline CDR1 and CDR2 sequences are LNHDA and SQIVND (reference sequence). This CDR3 is 16 amino acids long. Material for sequencing was PBMCs. The V gene is TRBV19, the J gene TRBJ2-1; 11 bases line up with TRBD2. The sequence was obtained from a man in his fifties in good health and CMV-seronegative. The CDR3 reads CASSTRTSGSPNEQFF. CDR3 bases: TGTGCCAGTAGTACTAGGACTAGCGGGTCACCAAATGAGCAGTTCTTC.